This is a list of T cell receptor beta chains from one sample in a study of regulatory dendritic cells for organ transplantation. Sequencing used immunoSEQ multiplex PCR; TCRdb keeps in-frame clones, though not all of them. This sample yields under 25,000 clones, of which 74% are seen a single time; about 0.92% belongs to the top ten. Input material: memory CD4+ T cells from blood. Source of these receptors: a human donor in good health. Each CDR3 is given with its conserved first and last residue. Each record gives: clone size, V gene, D gene, J gene, CDR3 DNA, CDR3 protein. A D gene is named only where the DNA matches it firmly. Size is stated for part of the rows, as once, few or many counts, or as a class when the clone is expanded.

few	TRBV5-5	TRBD1	TRBJ1-4	TGTGCCAGCAGGTTAGGGACAGGGAACGCTAATGAAAAACTGTTTTTT	CASRLGTGNANEKLFF
few	TRBV7-2	TRBD2	TRBJ2-1	TGTGCCAGCAGCTCCCCAAGCGGGGGGTACAATGAGCAGTTCTTC	CASSSPSGGYNEQFF
-	TRBV27	-	TRBJ2-7	TGTGCCAGCAGGGGGGGACAGCACCTTCGGGGGCAGTACTTC	CASRGGQHLRGQYF
-	TRBV6-4	-	TRBJ1-1	TGTGCCAGCAGTGATTCGAGCAGGGGCACTGAAGCTTTCTTT	CASSDSSRGTEAFF
-	TRBV4-1	-	TRBJ1-5	TGCGCCAGCAGCCAAGAGCCGCAACTCGGACAGTACAATCAGCCCCAGCATTTT	CASSQEPQLGQYNQPQHF
-	TRBV7-9	-	TRBJ1-1	TGTGCCAGCAGCCAGTCGCAGTACACTGAAGCTTTCTTT	CASSQSQYTEAFF
once	TRBV2	TRBD1	TRBJ2-7	TGTGCCAGGGGGACAGGGGGTATTTCCTACGAGCAGTACTTC	CARGTGGISYEQYF
-	TRBV6-5	TRBD2	TRBJ2-1	TGTGCCAGCAGAGGAGCGGGGCCAACCTACAATGAGCAGTTCTTC	CASRGAGPTYNEQFF
few	TRBV4-1	-	TRBJ1-1	TGCGCCAGCAGCCAGCCCTGGAGGGAGAACACTGAAGCTTTCTTT	CASSQPWRENTEAFF
-	TRBV19	-	TRBJ2-5	TGTGCCAGTAGTCCCCGAGGGGGGGGGTCCCAAGAGACCCAGTACTTC	CASSPRGGGSQETQYF
-	TRBV5-1	-	TRBJ1-3	TGCGCCAGCAGCCTGAACGCAGGTAGTCTCTCTGGAAACACCATATATTTT	CASSLNAGSLSGNTIYF
few	TRBV11-2	TRBD2	TRBJ2-3	TGTGCCAGCAGCCGCGGACTAGCGGGGGATACGCAGTATTTT	CASSRGLAGDTQYF
few	TRBV6-1	-	TRBJ1-2	TGTGCCAGCGGCGGGGGCAGAAGAAACTATGGCTACACCTTC	CASGGGRRNYGYTF
once	TRBV4-1	-	TRBJ2-1	TGCGCCAGCAGCCTTCCAGGGAATGAGCAGTTCTTC	CASSLPGNEQFF
-	TRBV9	-	TRBJ2-5	TGTGCCAGCAGCGTAGGTCAGGGGTCCCAAGAGACCCAGTACTTC	CASSVGQGSQETQYF
-	TRBV19	TRBD1	TRBJ2-1	TGTGCCAGTAGTAAGCGAATACAGGGGAAGAATGAGCAGTTCTTC	CASSKRIQGKNEQFF
-	TRBV6-5	TRBD1	TRBJ1-6	TGTGCCAGCAGTCCGGACAGGATCAATTCACCCCTCCACTTT	CASSPDRINSPLHF
-	TRBV5-6	TRBD1	TRBJ1-2	TGTGCCAGCAGCCTACCCCAGGGGGTGGGGGACTACACCTTC	CASSLPQGVGDYTF
-	TRBV5-1	TRBD2	TRBJ2-7	TGCGCCAGCAGCTTGTCGACTAGCGGGGGGGCTTCCGCATACGAGCAGTACTTC	CASSLSTSGGASAYEQYF
-	TRBV5-1	-	TRBJ2-3	TGCGCCAGCAGCCTCTACGACACAGCAGATACGCAGTATTTT	CASSLYDTADTQYF
few	TRBV4-3	TRBD1	TRBJ1-6	TGCGCCAGCAGCCAGGATCTGGAGGGGGCCAGTTCACCCCTCCACTTT	CASSQDLEGASSPLHF
once	TRBV7-3	TRBD1	TRBJ2-2	TGTGCCAGCAGTTTCCAGGGGGCAACCGGGGAGCTGTTTTTT	CASSFQGATGELFF
-	TRBV6-5	TRBD1	TRBJ1-3	TGTGCCAGCAGTGGGACAGAGACTGGAAACACCATATATTTT	CASSGTETGNTIYF
once	TRBV11-2	-	TRBJ1-6	TGTGCCAGCAGCTTGGGAGGGGTGAATTCACCCCTCCACTTT	CASSLGGVNSPLHF
-	TRBV6-1	-	TRBJ1-6	TGTGCCAGCAGTGAAATGACAGGAGATAATTCACCCCTCCACTTT	CASSEMTGDNSPLHF
-	TRBV19	-	TRBJ2-5	TGTGCCAGTAGCCCCTGGAGGGACCGAGAGACCCAGTACTTC	CASSPWRDRETQYF
-	TRBV6-5	-	TRBJ1-6	TGTGCCAGCAGTTATCGGGGAGGGGGTTCACCCCTCCACTTT	CASSYRGGGSPLHF
-	TRBV4-3	TRBD1	TRBJ2-1	TGCGCCAGCAGCCAAGCCGGGACAGGGGGCTATGAGCAGTTCTTC	CASSQAGTGGYEQFF
-	TRBV9	-	TRBJ1-3	TGTGCCAGCAGCCCCGGGACTGACTCTGGAAACACCATATATTTT	CASSPGTDSGNTIYF